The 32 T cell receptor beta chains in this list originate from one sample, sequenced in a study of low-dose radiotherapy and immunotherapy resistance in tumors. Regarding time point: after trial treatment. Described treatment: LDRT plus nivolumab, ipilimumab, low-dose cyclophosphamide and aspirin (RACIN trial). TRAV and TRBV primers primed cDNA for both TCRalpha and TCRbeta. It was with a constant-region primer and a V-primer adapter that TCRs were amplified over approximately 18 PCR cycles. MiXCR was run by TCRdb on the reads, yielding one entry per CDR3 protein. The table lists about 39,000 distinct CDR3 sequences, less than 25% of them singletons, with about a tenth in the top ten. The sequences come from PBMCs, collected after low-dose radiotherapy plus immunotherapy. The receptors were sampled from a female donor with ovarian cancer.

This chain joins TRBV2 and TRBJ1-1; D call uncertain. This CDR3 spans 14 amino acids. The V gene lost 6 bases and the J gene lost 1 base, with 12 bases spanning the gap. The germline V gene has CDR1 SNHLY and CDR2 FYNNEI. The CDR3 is CASSLEASNTEAFF. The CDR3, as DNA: TGTGCCAGCAGCCTAGAAGCCTCGAACACTGAAGCTTTCTTT. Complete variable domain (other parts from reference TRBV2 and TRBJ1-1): EPEVTQTPSHQVTQMGQEVILRCVPISNHLYFYWYRQILGQKVEFLVSFYNNEISEKSEIFDDQFSVERPDGSNFTLKIRSTKLEDSAMYFCASSLEASNTEAFFGQGTRLTVV.

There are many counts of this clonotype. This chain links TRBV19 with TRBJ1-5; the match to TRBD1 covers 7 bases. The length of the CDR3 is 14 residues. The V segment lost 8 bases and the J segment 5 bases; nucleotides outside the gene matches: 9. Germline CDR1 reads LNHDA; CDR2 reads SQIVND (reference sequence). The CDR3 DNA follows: TGTGCCAGTGGGGAAACAGGGGTCTATCAGCCCCAGCATTTT. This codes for CASGETGVYQPQHF. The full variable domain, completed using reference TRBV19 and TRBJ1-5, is DGGITQSPKYLFRKEGQNVTLSCEQNLNHDAMYWYRQDPGQGLRLIYYSQIVNDFQKGDIAEGYSVSREKKESFPLTVTSAQKNPTAFYLCASGETGVYQPQHFGDGTRLSIL.

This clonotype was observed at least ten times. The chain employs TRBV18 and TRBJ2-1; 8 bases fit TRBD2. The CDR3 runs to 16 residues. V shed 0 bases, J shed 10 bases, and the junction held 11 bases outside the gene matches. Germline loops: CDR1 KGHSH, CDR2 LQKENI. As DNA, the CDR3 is TGTGCCAGCTCACCACCGGGCCGGGAGGGAAGTGGGGAGCAGTTCTTC. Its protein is CASSPPGREGSGEQFF.

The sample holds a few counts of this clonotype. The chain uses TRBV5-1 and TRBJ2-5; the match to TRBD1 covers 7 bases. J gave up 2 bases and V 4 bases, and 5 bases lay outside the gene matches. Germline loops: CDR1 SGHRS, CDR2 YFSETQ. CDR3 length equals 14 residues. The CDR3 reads CASSPRTGQETQYF. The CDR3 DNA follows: TGCGCCAGCAGCCCTAGGACAGGACAAGAGACCCAGTACTTC. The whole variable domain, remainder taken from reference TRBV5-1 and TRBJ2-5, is KAGVTQTPRYLIKTRGQQVTLSCSPISGHRSVSWYQQTPGQGLQFLFEYFSETQRNKGNFPGRFSGRQFSNSRSEMNVSTLELGDSALYLCASSPRTGQETQYFGPGTRLLVL.

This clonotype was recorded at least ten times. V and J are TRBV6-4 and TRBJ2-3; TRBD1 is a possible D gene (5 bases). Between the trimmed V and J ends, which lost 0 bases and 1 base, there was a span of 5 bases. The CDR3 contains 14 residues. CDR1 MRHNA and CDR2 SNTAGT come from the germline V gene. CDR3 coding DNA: TGTGCCAGCAGTGACTCGACAGGCACAGATACGCAGTATTTT. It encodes CASSDSTGTDTQYF.

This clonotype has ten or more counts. The CDR3 DNA reads as TGTGCCAGCAGCGGAGGCAGGGGGGCTTACAATGAGCAGTTCTTC. This encodes CASSGGRGAYNEQFF. This chain uses TRBV7-3 with TRBJ2-1, with D perhaps matching TRBD1 (7 bases). Per germline, CDR1 SGHTA and CDR2 FQGTGA. The CDR3 spans 15 residues. V was clipped by 5 bases and J by 4 bases, with 15 bases between them. The complete variable domain, with remaining parts taken from reference TRBV7-3 and TRBJ2-1, reads GAGVSQTPSNKVTEKGKYVELRCDPISGHTALYWYRQSLGQGPEFLIYFQGTGAADDSGLPNDRFFAVRPEGSVSTLKIQRTERGDSAVYLCASSGGRGAYNEQFFGPGTRLTVL.

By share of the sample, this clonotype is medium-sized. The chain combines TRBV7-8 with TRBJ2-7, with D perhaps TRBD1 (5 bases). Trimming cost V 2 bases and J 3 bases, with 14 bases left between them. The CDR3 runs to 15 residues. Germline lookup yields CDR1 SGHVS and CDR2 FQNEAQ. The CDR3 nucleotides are TGTGCCAGCAGCTTAAGGGCAGGGTTAAACTACGAGCAGTACTTC. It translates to CASSLRAGLNYEQYF.

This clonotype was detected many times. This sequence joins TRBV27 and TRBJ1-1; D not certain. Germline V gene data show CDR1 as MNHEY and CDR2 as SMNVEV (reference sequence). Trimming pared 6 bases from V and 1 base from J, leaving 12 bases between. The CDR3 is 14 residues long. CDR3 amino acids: CASSPIRTNTEAFF. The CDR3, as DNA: TGTGCCAGCAGCCCAATACGGACGAACACTGAAGCTTTCTTT.

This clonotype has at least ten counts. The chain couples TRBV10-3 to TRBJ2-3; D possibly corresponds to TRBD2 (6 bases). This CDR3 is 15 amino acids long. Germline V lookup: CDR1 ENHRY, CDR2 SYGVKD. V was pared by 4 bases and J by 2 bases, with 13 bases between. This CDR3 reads CAISGGSGTTDTQYF. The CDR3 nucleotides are TGTGCCATCAGTGGTGGTAGCGGAACCACAGATACGCAGTATTTT.

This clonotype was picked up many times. The CDR3 coding sequence is TGCGCCAGTGCGGCCTGGGACGTTCAAGAGACCCAGTACTTC. Translated: CASAAWDVQETQYF. The chain recombines TRBV5-1 with TRBJ2-5; D may correspond to TRBD1 or TRBD2 (5 bases each). The V gene lost 8 bases and the J gene lost 2 bases, with 16 bases spanning the gap. Germline V gives CDR1 SGHRS, CDR2 YFSETQ. The CDR3 has 14 amino acids.

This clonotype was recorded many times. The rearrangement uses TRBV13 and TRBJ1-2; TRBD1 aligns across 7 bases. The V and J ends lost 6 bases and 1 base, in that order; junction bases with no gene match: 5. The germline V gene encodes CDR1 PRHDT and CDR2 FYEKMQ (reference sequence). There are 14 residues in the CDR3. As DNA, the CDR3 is TGTGCCAGCAGACCACAGGGGATTAACTATGGCTACACCTTC. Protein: CASRPQGINYGYTF.

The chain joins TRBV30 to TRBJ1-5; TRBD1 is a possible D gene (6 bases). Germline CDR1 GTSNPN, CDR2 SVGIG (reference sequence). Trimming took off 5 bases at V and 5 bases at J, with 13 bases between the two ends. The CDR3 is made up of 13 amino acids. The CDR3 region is CAWDRTGHQPQHF. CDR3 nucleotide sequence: TGTGCCTGGGACAGGACGGGCCATCAGCCCCAGCATTTT.

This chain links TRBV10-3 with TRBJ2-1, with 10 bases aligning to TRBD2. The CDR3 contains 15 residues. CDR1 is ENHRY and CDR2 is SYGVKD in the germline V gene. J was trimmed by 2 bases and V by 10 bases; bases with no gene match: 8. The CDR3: CATREAGGPYNEQFF. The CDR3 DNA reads TGTGCCACAAGGGAAGCGGGAGGGCCCTACAATGAGCAGTTCTTC.

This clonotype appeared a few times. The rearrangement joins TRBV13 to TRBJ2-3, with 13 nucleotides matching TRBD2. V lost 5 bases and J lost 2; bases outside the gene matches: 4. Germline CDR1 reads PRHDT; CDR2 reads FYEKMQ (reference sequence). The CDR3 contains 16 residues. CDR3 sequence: CASSLTSGGVTDTQYF. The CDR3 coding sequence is TGTGCCAGCAGCCTAACTAGCGGGGGGGTCACAGATACGCAGTATTTT. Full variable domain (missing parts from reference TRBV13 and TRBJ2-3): AAGVIQSPRHLIKEKRETATLKCYPIPRHDTVYWYQQGPGQDPQFLISFYEKMQSDKGSIPDRFSAQQFSDYHSELNMSSLELGDSALYFCASSLTSGGVTDTQYFGPGTRLTVL.

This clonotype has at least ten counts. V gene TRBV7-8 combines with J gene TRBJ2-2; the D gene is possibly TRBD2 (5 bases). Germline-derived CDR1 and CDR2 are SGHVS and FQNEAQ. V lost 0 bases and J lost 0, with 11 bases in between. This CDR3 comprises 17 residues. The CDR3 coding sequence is TGTGCCAGCAGCTTAGCGAGTGGCGGGCCGAACACCGGGGAGCTGTTTTTT. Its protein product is CASSLASGGPNTGELFF.

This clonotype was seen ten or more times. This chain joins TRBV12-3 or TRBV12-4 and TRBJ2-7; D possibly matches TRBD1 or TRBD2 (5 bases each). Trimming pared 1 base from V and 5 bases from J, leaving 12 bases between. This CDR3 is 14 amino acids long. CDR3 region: CASSLGGGFDEQYF. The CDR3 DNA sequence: TGTGCCAGCAGTTTAGGTGGGGGTTTCGACGAGCAGTACTTC.

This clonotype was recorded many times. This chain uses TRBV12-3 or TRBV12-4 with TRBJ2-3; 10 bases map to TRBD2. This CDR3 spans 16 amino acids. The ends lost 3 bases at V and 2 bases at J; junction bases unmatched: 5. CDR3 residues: CASSFSGGTPTDTQYF. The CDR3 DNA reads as TGTGCCAGCAGTTTTAGCGGGGGGACCCCCACAGATACGCAGTATTTT.

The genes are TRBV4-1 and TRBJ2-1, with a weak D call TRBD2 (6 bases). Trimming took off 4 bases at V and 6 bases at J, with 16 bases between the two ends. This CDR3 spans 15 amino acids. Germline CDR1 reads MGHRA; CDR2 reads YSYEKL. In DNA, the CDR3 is TGCGCCAGCAGCCCCCGACTAGGGGTTGGCAATGAGCAGTTCTTC. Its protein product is CASSPRLGVGNEQFF.

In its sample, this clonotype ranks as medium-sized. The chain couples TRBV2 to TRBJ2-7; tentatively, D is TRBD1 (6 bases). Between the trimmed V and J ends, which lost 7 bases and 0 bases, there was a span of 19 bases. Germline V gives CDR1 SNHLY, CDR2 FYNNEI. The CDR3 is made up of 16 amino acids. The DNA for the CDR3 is TGTGCCAGCACCAGATCCGGAACAGGGTTCTCCTACGAGCAGTACTTC. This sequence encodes CASTRSGTGFSYEQYF.

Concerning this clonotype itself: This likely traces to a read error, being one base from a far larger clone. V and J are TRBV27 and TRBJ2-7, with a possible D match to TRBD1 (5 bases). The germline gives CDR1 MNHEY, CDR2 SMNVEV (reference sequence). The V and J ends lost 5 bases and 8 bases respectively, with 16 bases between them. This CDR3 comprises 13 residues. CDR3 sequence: CASSESYRKKQYF. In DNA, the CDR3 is TGTGCCAGCAGTGAATCTTACAGGAAAAAGCAGTACTTC.

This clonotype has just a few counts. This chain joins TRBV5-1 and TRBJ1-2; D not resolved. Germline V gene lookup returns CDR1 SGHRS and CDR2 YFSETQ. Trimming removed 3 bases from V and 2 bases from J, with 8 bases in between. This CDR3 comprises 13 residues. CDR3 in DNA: TGCGCCAGCAGCTCGCCGGAAAACTATGGCTACACCTTC. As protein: CASSSPENYGYTF.

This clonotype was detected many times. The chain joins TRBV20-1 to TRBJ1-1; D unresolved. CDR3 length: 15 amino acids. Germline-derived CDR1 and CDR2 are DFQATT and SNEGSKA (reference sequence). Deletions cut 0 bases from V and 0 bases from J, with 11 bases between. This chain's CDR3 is CSARDPAAVNTEAFF. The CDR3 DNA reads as TGCAGTGCTAGAGATCCGGCAGCCGTGAACACTGAAGCTTTCTTT.

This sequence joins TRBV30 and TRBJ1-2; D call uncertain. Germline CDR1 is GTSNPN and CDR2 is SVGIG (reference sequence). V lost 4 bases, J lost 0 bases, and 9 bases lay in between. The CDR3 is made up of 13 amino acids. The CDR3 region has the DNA TGTGCCTGGACAGATGGGGCTAACTATGGCTACACCTTC. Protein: CAWTDGANYGYTF. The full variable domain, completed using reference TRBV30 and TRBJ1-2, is SQTIHQWPATLVQPVGSPLSLECTVEGTSNPNLYWYRQAAGRGLQLLFYSVGIGQISSEVPQNLSASRPQDRQFILSSKKLLLSDSGFYLCAWTDGANYGYTFGSGTRLTVV.

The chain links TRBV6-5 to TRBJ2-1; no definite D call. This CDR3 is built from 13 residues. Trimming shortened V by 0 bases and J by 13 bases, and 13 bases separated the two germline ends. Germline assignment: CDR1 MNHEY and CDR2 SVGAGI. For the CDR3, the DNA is TGTGCCAGCAGTTACTCGAATAACCGGTATCAGTTCTTC. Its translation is CASSYSNNRYQFF.

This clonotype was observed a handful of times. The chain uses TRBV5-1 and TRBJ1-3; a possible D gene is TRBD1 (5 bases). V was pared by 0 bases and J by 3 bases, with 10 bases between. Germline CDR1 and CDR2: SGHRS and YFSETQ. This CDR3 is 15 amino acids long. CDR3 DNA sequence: TGCGCCAGCAGCTTGGATTGGACAAATGGAAACACCATATATTTT. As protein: CASSLDWTNGNTIYF.

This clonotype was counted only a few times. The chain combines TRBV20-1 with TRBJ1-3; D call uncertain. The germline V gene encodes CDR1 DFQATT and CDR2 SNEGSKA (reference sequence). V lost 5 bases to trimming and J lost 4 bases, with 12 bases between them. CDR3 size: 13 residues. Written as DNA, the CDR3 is TGCAGTGCTTTTGGGTCGGGCGGAAACACCATATATTTT. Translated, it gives CSAFGSGGNTIYF.

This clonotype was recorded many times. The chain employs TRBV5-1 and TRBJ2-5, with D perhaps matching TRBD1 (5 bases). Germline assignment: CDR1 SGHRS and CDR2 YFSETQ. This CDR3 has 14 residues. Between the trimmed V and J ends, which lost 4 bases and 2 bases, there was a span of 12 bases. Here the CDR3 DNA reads TGCGCCAGCAGCACGCAGAGACAGCAAGAGACCCAGTACTTC. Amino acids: CASSTQRQQETQYF.

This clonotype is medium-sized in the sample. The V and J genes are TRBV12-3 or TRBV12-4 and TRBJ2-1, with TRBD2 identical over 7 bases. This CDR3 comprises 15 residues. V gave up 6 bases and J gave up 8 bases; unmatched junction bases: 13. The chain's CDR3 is CASRPLAGAIDEQFF. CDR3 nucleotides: TGTGCCAGCAGGCCGCTGGCGGGAGCTATAGATGAGCAGTTCTTC.

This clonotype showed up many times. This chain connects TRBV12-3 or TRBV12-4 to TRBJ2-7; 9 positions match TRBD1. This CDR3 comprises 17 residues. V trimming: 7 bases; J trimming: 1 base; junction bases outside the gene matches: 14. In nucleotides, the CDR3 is TGTGCCAGCACCGGAACTAAGACAGGGGGTAGGTCCTACGAGCAGTACTTC. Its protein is CASTGTKTGGRSYEQYF.

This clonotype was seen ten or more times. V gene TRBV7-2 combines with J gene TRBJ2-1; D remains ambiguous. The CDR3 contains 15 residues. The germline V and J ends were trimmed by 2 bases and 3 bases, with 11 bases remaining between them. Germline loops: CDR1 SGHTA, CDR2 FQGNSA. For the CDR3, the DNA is TGTGCCAGCAGCTTATGGGTCGGAGACTACAATGAGCAGTTCTTC. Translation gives CASSLWVGDYNEQFF.

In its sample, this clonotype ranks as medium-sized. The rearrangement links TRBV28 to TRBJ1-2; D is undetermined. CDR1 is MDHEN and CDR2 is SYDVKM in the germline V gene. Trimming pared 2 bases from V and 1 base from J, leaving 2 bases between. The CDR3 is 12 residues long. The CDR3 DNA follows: TGTGCCAGCAGTTTAGATAACTATGGCTACACCTTC. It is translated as CASSLDNYGYTF.

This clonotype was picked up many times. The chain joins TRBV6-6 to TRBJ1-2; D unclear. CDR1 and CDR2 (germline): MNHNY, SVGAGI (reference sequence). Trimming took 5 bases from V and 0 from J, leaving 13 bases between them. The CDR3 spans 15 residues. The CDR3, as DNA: TGTGCCAGCAGTAAGATCTCCCCTGCTAACTATGGCTACACCTTC. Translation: CASSKISPANYGYTF.